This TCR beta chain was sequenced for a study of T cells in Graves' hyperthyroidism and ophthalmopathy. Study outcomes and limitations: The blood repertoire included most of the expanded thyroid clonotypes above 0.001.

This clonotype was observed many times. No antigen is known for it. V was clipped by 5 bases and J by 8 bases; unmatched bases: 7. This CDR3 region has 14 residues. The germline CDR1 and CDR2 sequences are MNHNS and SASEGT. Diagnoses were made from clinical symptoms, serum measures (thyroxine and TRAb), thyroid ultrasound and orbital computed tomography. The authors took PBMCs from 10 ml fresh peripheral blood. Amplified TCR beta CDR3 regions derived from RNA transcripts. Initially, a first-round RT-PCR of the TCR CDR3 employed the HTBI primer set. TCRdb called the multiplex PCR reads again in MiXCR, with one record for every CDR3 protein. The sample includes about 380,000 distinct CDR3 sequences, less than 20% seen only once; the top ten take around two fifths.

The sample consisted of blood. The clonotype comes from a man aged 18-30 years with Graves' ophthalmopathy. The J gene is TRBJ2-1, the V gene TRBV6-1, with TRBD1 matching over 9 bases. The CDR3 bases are TGTGCCAGCAGTCGGACAGGGGAGGTCGATGAGCAGTTCTTC. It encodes CASSRTGEVDEQFF.